This T cell receptor beta chain was captured in a study of blood T cell repertoires in COVID-19. The germline V gene encodes CDR1 SGHTA and CDR2 FQGTGA. After removal of 5 bases from V and 4 bases from J, the junction contained 10 bases not matched to a gene. CDR3 size: 15 residues. Sequenced by immunoSEQ multiplex PCR; TCRdb stores in-frame clones only, minus some. The sample carries around 340,000 clones, 65% to 90% recorded once. The chain is built from TRBV7-3 and TRBJ1-1; the match to TRBD1 covers 7 bases. The sequence came from a middle-aged woman with acute COVID-19. Sequencing was performed on PBMCs or T cells enriched from blood (not recorded which). The CDR3 loop reads CASSQMTGMITEAFF. In nucleotides, the CDR3 is TGTGCCAGCAGCCAGATGACAGGGATGATCACTGAAGCTTTCTTT.